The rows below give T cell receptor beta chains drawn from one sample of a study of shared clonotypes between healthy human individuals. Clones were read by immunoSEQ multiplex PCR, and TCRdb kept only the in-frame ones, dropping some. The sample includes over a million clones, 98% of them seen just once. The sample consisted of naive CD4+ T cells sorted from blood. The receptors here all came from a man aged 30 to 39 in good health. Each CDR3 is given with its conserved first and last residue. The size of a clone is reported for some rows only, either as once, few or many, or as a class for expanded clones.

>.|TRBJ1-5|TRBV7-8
CASSKYDSNQPQHF
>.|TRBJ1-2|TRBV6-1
CASSEDPGTNYGYTF
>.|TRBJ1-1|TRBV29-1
CSVIGRGGAHTEAFF
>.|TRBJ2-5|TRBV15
CATSRDFWTSGSGETQYF
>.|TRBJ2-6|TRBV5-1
CASSLEAVSGANVLTF
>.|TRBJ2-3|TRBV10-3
CAISESDPDKDTQYF
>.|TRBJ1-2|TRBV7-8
CASSPGTGGYGYTF
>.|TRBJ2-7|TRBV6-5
CASSYSSGTHYEQYF
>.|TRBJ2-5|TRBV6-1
CASSVGTRSQETQYF
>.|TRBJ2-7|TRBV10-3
CAISESGRGSSEQYF
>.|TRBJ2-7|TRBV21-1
CASSKGPGPPREQYF
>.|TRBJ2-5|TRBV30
CAWSPGTSVSRETQYF
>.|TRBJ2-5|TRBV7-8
CASSSRTGGLKETQYF
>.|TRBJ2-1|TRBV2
CASSVESGRGNEQFF
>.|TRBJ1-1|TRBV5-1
CASSYNRAMNTEAFF
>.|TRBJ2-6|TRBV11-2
CASSSPRGLRFSGANVLTF
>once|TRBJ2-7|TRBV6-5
CASSYRQVTYEQYF
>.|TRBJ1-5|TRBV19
CAGRTGWGQPQHF
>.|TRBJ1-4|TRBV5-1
CASSLGDGDSEKLFF
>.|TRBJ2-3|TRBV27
CASSLSGRSTDTQYF
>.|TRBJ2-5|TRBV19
CASSITETQYF
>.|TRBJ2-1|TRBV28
CASFQGGLAGRSYNEQFF
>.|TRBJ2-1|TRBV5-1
CASSFAGTKVDEQFF
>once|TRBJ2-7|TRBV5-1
CASSLSGVVYEQYF
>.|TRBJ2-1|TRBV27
CASSLGLAGDPLYNEQFF
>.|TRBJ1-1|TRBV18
CASSPPRRGYEAFF
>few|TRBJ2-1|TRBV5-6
CASSRDHEQFF
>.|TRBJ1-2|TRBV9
CASSSTGGPFGYTF
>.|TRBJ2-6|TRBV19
CASSTILAGANVLTF
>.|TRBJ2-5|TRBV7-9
CASSFLLGLAARGETQYF
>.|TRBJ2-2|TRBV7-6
CASSRGGTGELFF
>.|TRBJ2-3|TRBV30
CAWEREIADTQYF
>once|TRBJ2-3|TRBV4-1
CASSHFPGGGTDTQYF
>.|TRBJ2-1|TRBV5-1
CASSLGPNEQFF
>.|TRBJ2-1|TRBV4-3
CASSQAGTVYNEQFF
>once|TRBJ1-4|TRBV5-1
CASSLGQSNEKLFF
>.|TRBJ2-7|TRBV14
CASSQELAGGPGEQYF
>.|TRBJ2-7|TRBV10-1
CASSELRGSKGQYF
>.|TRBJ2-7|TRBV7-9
CASSFPLAVTDEQYF
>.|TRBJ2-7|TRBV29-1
CSVISSGSPEQYF
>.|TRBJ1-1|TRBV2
CASSDTGGRNTEAFF
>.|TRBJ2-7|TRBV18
CASSSTTGDYEQYF
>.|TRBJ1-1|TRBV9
CASSVGNLFTEAFF
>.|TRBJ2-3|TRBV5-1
CASSFRGPDTQYF
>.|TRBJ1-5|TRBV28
CASSGGQQPQQPQHF
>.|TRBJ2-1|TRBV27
CASSLSETPGEQFF
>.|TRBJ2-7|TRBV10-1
CASSASGSLAREQYF
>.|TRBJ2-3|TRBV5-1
CASSSGGVVDTQYF
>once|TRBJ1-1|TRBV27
CASSSGTGHTEAFF
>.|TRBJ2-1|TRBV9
CASSRSTGTPAYNEQFF
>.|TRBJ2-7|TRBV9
CASSALYEQYF
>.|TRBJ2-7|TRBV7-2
CASSLASTVGYEQYF
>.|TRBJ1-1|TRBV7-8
CASSYQGMGTEAFF
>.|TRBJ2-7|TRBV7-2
CASSLGLGEQYF
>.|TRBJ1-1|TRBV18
CASSQLPRQGTEAFF
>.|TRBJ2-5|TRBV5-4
CASSLEGWGKETQYF
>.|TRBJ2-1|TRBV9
CASSVATTGNEQFF
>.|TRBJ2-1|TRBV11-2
CASSHPTETFTNEQFF
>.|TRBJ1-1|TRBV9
CASSVATGSAEAFF